This T cell receptor (beta chain) was documented in a study of blood T cells in healthy people across ages (dated by TCRdb to about 2015). Some background on the complete study: In model experiments, roughly one uniquely barcoded TCR beta cDNA molecule per two T cells was captured by template switching. Four age groups were formed from the donors: young (average about 16 years), middle-aged (around 40), aged (about 62) and long-lived (around 82). To avoid experimental bias, donors of different ages were randomly spread across the sequencing lanes. Using the same blood draw, the study looked at two additional independent replicas of 1 million unique cDNA reads for two donors, one aged 18 to 30 and the other aged 80 or older. To track age-related changes in TCR beta repertoire diversity, the study relied on deep sequencing normalized with unique cDNA molecular identifiers. The full study reports these points: Estimates of total diversity from one million sequenced T cells were regarded as lower bounds and underestimates. Because donor CMV infection status was unknown, age-related changes in expanded clonotypes were potentially confounded. Compared with the aged group, the long-lived group had more naive CD4+ T cells, fewer expanded clones and increased TCR diversity, suggesting age selection. Because profiling used bulk unsorted PBMCs, naive and antigen-experienced compartments could not be compared conclusively. Observed TCR beta diversity per million T cells fell roughly linearly with age, and a significant reduction was already apparent by age approximately 40. The percentage of naive T cells measured by flow cytometry correlated strongly with observed TCR beta diversity.

Reading the germline V gene gives CDR1 MDHEN and CDR2 SYDVKM. Counted from cysteine to phenylalanine, this CDR3 has 17 amino acids. Only the CDR3 part of the read is kept: 51 bases, read in frame from the first base. Germline trimming: 4 bases from V, 0 bases from J; junction bases outside gene matches: 3. The donors were a few dozen Caucasian individuals from Russia, aged roughly 6 to 95 years, who were systemically healthy. Each donor gave ten milliliters of peripheral blood, collected into EDTA-treated Vacutainer tubes. PBMCs were isolated by Ficoll-Paque density-gradient centrifugation, with at least 7 million obtained per sample. Trizol reagent was used to extract total RNA from PBMCs, with at least 5 micrograms per sample. For every donor, an aliquot of PBMCs went through flow cytometry to measure the percentages of naive CD45RAhigh/CD27high T cells. Library generation was performed with 5' RACE. For sequencing, an Illumina HiSeq 2500 was employed. A second PCR of about 6 to 11 cycles was run with a J-beta primer mix and a sample-barcoded 5' primer. A unique molecular identifier was introduced onto each TCR beta cDNA molecule by a template-switch 5' adaptor carrying 12 random nucleotides. At least 3 million CDR3-containing paired-end reads were obtained from each sample. The Mint cDNA synthesis kit, primed by a TRBC-specific oligonucleotide, was used to synthesize first-strand cDNA from all RNA. After uracil-DNA glycosylase treatment, a first 18-cycle PCR used universal primers M1SS and BC2_uni_R on all cDNA. In the source study's methods: For normalization, 1 million high-quality reads, each with a distinct molecular identifier, were randomly selected from each sample. Instead of being binned into consensus sequences, reads with shared molecular identifiers were discarded. MiTCR, with a Q25 quality threshold and the strictest error-elimination algorithm, was used for CDR3 identification, clonotype clustering and error correction. A nonparametric unseen species model with Euler transformation was used to estimate lower-bound total TCR beta diversity. In TCRdb, the public reads were trimmed at Q25 with fastp and aligned with MiXCR, with productive beta chains retained. Every entry covers one CDR3 protein and lists the most common genes and DNA from its rows. The V and J calls reflect TCRdb's pipeline rather than the authors' work. Counted in this sample were 550,000 to 800,000 distinct CDR3 sequences; 20% to 25% of them appeared once. Of the sample, 3.5% to 4% is held by the ten largest clones.

In this sample, this clonotype turned up a few times. Its antigen is not yet known. No much larger clone exists at a distance of one base, and base qualities are not known. The receptor was derived from an older man in good health. Rearrangement joined TRBV28 to TRBJ2-3; 14 bases in between match TRBD2. The sequencing input was blood. The DNA sequence is TGTGCCAGCAGTTGGACTAGCGGGGGGCCTAGCACAGATACGCAGTATTTT. This translates into CASSWTSGGPSTDTQYF. Full variable domain (CDR3 extended with the reference TRBV28 and TRBJ2-3 proteins): DVKVTQSSRYLVKRTGEKVFLECVQDMDHENMFWYRQDPGLGLRLIYFSYDVKMKEKGDIPEGYSVSREKKERFSLILESASTNQTSMYLCASSWTSGGPSTDTQYFGPGTRLTVL.